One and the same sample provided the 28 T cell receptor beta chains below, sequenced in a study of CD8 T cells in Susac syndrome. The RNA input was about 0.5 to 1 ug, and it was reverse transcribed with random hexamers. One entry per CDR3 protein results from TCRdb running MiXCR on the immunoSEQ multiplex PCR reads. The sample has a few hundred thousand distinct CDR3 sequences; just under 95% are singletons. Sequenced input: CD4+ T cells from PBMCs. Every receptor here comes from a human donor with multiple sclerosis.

CDR3: CASSQDRGNSNTGELFF. In DNA, the CDR3 is TGCGCCAGCAGCCAAGACAGGGGAAACTCGAACACCGGGGAGCTGTTTTTT. This chain links TRBV4-1 with TRBJ2-2; maybe TRBD1 (6 bases). This CDR3 has 17 residues. CDR1 is MGHRA and CDR2 is YSYEKL in the germline V gene. With 0 bases removed from V and 0 bases from J, the gap between germline ends came to 11 bases.

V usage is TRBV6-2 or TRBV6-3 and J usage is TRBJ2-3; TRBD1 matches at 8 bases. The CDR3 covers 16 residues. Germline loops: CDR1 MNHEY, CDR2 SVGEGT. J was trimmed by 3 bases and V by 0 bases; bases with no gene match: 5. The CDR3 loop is CASSYSGTGTTDTQYF. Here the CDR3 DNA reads TGTGCCAGCAGTTACTCCGGGACAGGAACAACAGATACGCAGTATTTT.

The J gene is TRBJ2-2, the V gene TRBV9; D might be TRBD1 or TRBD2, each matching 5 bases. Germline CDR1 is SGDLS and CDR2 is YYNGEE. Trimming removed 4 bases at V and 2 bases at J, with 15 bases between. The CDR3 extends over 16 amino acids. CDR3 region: CASSFGTEVNTGELFF. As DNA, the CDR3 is TGTGCCAGCAGCTTTGGGACCGAGGTCAACACCGGGGAGCTGTTTTTT.

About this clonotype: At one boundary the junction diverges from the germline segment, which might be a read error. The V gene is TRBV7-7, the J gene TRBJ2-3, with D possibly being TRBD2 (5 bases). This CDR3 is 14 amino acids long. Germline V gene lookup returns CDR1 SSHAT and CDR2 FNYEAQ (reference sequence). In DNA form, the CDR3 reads TGTGCTAGCAACCCATTGGGAGGCACAGATACGCAGTATTTT. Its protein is CASNPLGGTDTQYF.

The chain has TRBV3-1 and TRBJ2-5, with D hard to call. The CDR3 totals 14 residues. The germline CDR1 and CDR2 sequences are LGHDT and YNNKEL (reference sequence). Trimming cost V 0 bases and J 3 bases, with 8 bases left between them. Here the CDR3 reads CASSQELGKETQYF. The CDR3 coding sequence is TGTGCCAGCAGCCAAGAGTTGGGCAAAGAGACCCAGTACTTC.

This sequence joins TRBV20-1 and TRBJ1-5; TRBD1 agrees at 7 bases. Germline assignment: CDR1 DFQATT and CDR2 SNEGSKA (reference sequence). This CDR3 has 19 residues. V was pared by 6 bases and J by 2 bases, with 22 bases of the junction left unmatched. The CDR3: CSAFAKGRGTYWGNQPQHF. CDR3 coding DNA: TGCAGTGCCTTCGCTAAAGGCAGGGGGACTTATTGGGGCAATCAGCCCCAGCATTTT.

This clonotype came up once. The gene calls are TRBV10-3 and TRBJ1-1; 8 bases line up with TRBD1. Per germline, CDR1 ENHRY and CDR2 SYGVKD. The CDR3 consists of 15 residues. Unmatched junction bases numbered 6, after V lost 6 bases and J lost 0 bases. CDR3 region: CAIRGQEGMNTEAFF. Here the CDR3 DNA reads TGTGCCATCAGGGGACAGGAAGGCATGAACACTGAAGCTTTCTTT.

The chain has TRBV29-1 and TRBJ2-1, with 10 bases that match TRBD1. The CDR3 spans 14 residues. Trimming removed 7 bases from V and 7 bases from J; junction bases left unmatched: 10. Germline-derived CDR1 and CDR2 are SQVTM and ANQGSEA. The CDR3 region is CSARRDRGGNEQFF. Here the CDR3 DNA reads TGCAGCGCCCGTAGGGACAGGGGTGGGAATGAGCAGTTCTTC.

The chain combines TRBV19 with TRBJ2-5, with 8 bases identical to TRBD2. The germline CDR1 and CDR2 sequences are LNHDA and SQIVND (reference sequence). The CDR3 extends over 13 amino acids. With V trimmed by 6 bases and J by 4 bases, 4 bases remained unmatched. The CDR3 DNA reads TGTGCCAGTAGCACCGGGGGGGCAGAGACCCAGTACTTC. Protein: CASSTGGAETQYF.

The CDR3 DNA sequence: TGTGCCAGCAGCGGGACAGCGCTATACTACGAGCAGTACTTC. Translated, it gives CASSGTALYYEQYF. This chain uses TRBV3-1 with TRBJ2-7; TRBD1 matches at 7 bases. Per the germline V gene, CDR1 is LGHDT and CDR2 is YNNKEL (reference sequence). V lost 5 bases, J lost 3 bases, and 7 bases stayed unmatched. CDR3 length: 14 residues.

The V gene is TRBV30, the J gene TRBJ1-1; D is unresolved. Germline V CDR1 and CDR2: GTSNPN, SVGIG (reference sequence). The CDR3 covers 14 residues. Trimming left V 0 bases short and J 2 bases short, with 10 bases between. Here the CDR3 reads CAWSVSLANTEAFF. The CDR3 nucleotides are TGTGCCTGGAGTGTATCTTTGGCCAACACTGAAGCTTTCTTT.

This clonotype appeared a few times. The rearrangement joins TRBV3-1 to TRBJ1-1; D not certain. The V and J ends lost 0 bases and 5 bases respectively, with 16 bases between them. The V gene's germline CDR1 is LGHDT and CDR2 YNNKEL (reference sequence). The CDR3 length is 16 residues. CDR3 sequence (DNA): TGTGCCAGCAGCCAAGATCGGTCCGGGAATTGGACTGAAGCTTTCTTT. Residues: CASSQDRSGNWTEAFF.

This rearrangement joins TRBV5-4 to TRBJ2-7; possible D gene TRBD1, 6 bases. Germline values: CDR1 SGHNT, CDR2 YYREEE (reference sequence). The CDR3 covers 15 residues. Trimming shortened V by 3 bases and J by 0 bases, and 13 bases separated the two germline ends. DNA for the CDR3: TGTGCCAGCAGCTCGGCAGGGGCGGACTCCTACGAGCAGTACTTC. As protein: CASSSAGADSYEQYF.

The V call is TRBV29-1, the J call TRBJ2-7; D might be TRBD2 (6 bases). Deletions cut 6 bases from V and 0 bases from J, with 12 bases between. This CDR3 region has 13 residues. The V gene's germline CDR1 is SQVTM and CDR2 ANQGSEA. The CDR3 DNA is TGCAGCGTCGGAGGGCTTAGCTCCTACGAGCAGTACGTC. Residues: CSVGGLSSYEQYV.

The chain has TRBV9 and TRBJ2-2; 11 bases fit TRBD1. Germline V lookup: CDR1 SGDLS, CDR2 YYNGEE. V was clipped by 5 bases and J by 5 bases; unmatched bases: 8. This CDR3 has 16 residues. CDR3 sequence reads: CASRGRTGGRTGELFF. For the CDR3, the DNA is TGTGCCAGCAGGGGCCGGACAGGGGGCCGGACCGGGGAGCTGTTTTTT. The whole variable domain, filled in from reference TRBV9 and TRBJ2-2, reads DSGVTQTPKHLITATGQRVTLRCSPRSGDLSVYWYQQSLDQGLQFLIQYYNGEERAKGNILERFSAQQFPDLHSELNLSSLELGDSALYFCASRGRTGGRTGELFFGEGSRLTVL.

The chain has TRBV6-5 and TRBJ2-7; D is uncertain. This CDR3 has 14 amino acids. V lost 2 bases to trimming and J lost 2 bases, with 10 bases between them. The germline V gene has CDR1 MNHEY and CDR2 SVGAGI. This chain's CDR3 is CASSYDAEPYEQYF. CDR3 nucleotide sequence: TGTGCCAGCAGTTACGACGCCGAACCCTACGAGCAGTACTTC.

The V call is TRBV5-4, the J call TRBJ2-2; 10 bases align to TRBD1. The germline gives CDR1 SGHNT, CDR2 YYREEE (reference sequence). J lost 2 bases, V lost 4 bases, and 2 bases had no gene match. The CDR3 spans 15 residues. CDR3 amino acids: CASSMTGGNTGELFF. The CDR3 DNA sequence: TGTGCCAGCAGCATGACAGGGGGCAACACCGGGGAGCTGTTTTTT.

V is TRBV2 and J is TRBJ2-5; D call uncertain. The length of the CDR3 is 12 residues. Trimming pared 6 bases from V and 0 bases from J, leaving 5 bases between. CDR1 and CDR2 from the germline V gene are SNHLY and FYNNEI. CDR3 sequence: CASSRNQETQYF. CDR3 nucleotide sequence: TGTGCCAGCAGCAGGAACCAAGAGACCCAGTACTTC.

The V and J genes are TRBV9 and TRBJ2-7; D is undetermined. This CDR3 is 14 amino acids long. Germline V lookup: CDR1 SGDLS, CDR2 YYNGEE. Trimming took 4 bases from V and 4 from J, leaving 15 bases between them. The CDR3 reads CASSPRGVVYEQYF. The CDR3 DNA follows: TGTGCCAGCAGCCCACGCGGCGTGGTGTACGAGCAGTACTTC. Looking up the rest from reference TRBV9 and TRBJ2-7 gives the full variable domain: DSGVTQTPKHLITATGQRVTLRCSPRSGDLSVYWYQQSLDQGLQFLIQYYNGEERAKGNILERFSAQQFPDLHSELNLSSLELGDSALYFCASSPRGVVYEQYFGPGTRLTVT.

CDR3 sequence reads: CASSLSMGGTQYF. The CDR3 DNA reads as TGTGCCAGCAGTTTATCTATGGGGGGTACGCAGTATTTT. The genes are TRBV27 and TRBJ2-3; a weak D match, TRBD2 (6 bases). The CDR3 loop spans 13 amino acids. Trimming removed 0 bases from V and 8 bases from J, with 9 bases in between. Germline CDR1 is MNHEY and CDR2 is SMNVEV (reference sequence).

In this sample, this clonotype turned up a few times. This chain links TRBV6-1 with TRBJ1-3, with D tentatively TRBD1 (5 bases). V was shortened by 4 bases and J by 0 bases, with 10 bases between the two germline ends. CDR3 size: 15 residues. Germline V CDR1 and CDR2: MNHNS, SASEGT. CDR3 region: CASSVGTVSGNTIYF. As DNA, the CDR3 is TGTGCCAGCAGTGTGGGGACCGTCTCTGGAAACACCATATATTTT.

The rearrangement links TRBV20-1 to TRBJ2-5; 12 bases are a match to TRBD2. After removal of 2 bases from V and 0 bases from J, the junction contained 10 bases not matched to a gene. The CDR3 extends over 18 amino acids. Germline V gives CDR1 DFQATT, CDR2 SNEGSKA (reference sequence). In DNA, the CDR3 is TGCAGTGCTAGACACACTAGCGGGGGGCTCCCGTACCAAGAGACCCAGTACTTC. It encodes CSARHTSGGLPYQETQYF.

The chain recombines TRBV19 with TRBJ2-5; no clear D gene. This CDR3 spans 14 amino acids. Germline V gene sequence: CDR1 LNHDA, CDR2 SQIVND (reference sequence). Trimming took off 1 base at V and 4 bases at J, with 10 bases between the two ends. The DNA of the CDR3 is TGTGCCAGTAGTATAGGGTTAAAGGGAGAGACCCAGTACTTC. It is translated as CASSIGLKGETQYF.

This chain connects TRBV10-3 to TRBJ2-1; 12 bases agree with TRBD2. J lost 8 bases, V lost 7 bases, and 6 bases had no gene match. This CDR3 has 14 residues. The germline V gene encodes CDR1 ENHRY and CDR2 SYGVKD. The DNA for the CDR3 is TGTGCCATCACACCTAGCGGGGGGGCCGATGAGCAGTTCTTC. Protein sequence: CAITPSGGADEQFF.

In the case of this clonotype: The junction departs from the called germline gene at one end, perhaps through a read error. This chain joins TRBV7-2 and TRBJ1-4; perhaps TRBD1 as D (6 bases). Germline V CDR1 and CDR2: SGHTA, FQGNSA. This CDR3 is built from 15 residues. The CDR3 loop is CASSPAGGLNGKLFF. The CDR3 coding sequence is TGTGCCAGCAGCCCAGCGGGGGGCCTTAATGGAAAACTGTTTTTT.

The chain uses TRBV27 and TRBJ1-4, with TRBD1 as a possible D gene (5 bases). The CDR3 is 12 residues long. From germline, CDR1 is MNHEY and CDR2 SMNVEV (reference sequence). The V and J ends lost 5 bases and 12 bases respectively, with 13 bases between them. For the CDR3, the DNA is TGTGCCAGCAGTCCCCCCGACAGTCAACTGTTTTTT. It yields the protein CASSPPDSQLFF.

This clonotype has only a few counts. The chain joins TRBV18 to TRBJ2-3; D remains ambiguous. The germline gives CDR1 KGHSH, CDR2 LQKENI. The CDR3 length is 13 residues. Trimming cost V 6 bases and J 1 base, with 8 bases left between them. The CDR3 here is CASSPLGTDTQYF. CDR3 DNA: TGTGCCAGCTCTCCGCTGGGCACAGATACGCAGTATTTT.

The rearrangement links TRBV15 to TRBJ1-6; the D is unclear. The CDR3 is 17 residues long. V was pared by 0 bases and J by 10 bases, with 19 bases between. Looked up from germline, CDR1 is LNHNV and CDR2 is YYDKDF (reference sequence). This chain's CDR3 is CATSRDLPGFSRSPLHF. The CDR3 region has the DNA TGTGCCACCAGCAGAGATTTGCCGGGATTTAGTCGATCACCCCTCCACTTT.